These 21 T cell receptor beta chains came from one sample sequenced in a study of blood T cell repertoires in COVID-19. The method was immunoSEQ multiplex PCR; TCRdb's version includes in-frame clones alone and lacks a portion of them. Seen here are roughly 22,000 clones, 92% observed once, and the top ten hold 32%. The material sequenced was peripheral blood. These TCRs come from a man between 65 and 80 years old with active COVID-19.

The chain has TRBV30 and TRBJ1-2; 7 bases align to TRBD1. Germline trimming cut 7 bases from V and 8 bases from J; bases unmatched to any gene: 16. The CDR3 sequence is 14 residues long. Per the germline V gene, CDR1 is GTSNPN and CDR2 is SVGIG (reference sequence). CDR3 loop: CASTSRGLGVGYTF. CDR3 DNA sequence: TGTGCCTCGACGAGCAGGGGGTTAGGTGTAGGCTACACCTTC.

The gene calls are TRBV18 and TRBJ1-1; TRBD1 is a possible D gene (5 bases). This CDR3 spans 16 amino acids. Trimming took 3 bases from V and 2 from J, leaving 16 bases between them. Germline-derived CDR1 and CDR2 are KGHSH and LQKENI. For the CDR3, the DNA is TGTGCCAGCTCACCGCGGCAGGGCAGAGCAAACACTGAAGCTTTCTTT. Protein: CASSPRQGRANTEAFF.

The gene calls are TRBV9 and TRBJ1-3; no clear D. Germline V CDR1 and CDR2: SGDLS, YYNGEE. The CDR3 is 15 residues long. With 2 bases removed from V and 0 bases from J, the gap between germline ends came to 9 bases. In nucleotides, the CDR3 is TGTGCCAGCAGCGTGCGGGGTAACTCTGGAAACACCATATATTTT. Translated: CASSVRGNSGNTIYF.

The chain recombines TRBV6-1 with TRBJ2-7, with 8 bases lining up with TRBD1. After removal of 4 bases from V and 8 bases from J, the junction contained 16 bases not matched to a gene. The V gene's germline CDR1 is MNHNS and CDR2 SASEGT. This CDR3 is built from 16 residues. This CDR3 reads CASSAPGQASGGQQYF. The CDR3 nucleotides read TGTGCCAGCAGTGCCCCGGGACAGGCATCGGGTGGCCAGCAGTACTTC.

The CDR3: CASSRATVAYEQYF. DNA for the CDR3: TGTGCCAGCTCACGGGCGACGGTCGCCTACGAGCAGTACTTC. The chain is built from TRBV18 and TRBJ2-7, with unresolved D. V lost 4 bases to trimming and J lost 2 bases, with 12 bases between them. The CDR3 has 14 amino acids. Per germline, CDR1 KGHSH and CDR2 LQKENI.

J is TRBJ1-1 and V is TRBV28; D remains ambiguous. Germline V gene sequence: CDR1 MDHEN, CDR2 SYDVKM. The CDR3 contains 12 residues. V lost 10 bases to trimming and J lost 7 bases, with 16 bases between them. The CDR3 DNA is TGTGCCACACACAGTTCGGCCCTTGAAGCTTTCTTT. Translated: CATHSSALEAFF.

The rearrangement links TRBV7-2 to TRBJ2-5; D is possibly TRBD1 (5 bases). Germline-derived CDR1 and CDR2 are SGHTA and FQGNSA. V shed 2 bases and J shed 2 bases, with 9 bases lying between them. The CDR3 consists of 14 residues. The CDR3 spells CASSLRQIQETQYF. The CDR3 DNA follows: TGTGCCAGCAGCTTACGACAGATTCAAGAGACCCAGTACTTC. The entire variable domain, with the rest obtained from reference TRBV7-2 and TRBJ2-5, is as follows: GAGVSQSPSNKVTEKGKDVELRCDPISGHTALYWYRQSLGQGLEFLIYFQGNSAPDKSGLPSDRFSAERTGGSVSTLTIQRTQQEDSAVYLCASSLRQIQETQYFGPGTRLLVL.

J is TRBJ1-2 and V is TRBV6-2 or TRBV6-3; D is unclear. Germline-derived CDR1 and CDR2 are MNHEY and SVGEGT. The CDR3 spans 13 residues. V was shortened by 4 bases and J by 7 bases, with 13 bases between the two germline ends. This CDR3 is CASSSGVRGGYTF. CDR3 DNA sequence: TGTGCCAGCAGTTCAGGCGTCCGGGGTGGCTACACCTTC.

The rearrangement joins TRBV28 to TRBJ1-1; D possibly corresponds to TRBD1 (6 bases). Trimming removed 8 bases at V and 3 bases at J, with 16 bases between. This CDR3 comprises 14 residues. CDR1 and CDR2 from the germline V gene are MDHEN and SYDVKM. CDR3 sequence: CASAWEGGYTEAFF. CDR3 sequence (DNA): TGTGCCAGCGCCTGGGAGGGGGGCTACACTGAAGCTTTCTTT.

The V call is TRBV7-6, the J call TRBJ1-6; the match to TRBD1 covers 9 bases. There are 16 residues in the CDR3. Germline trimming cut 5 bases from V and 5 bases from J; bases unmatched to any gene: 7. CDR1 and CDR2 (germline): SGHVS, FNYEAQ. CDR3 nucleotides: TGTGCCAGCAGCCCTGAGACAGGGGGTAATAATTCACCCCTCCACTTT. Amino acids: CASSPETGGNNSPLHF.

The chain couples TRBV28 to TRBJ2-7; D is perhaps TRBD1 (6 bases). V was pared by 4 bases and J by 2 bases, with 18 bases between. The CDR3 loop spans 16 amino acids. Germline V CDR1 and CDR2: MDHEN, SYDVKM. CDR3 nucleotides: TGTGCCAGCAGTTCAGCCAGTCAAACAGGGACCTACGAGCAGTACTTC. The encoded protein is CASSSASQTGTYEQYF. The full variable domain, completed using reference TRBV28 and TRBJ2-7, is DVKVTQSSRYLVKRTGEKVFLECVQDMDHENMFWYRQDPGLGLRLIYFSYDVKMKEKGDIPEGYSVSREKKERFSLILESASTNQTSMYLCASSSASQTGTYEQYFGPGTRLTVT.

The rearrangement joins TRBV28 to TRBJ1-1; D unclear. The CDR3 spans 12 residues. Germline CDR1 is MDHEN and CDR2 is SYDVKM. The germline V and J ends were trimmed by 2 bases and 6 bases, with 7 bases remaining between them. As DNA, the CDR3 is TGTGCCAGCAGTTTAAGAACATCTGAAGCTTTCTTT. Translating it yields CASSLRTSEAFF.

CDR3 region: CAWSTSWENTQYF. Here the CDR3 DNA reads TGTGCCTGGAGTACTAGTTGGGAAAATACGCAGTATTTT. The rearrangement uses TRBV30 and TRBJ2-3; TRBD2 might be the D (5 bases). V lost 2 bases to trimming and J lost 7 bases, with 13 bases between them. Per germline, CDR1 GTSNPN and CDR2 SVGIG (reference sequence). This CDR3 contains 13 residues. The variable domain in full, with the rest retrieved from reference TRBV30 and TRBJ2-3, is SQTIHQWPATLVQPVGSPLSLECTVEGTSNPNLYWYRQAAGRGLQLLFYSVGIGQISSEVPQNLSASRPQDRQFILSSKKLLLSDSGFYLCAWSTSWENTQYFGPGTRLTVL.

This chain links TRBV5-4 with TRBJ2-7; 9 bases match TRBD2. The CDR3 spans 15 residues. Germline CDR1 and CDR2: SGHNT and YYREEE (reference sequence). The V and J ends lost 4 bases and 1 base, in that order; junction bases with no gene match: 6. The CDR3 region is CASSPRLAGSYEQYF. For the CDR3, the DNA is TGTGCCAGCAGCCCGCGGCTAGCGGGATCCTACGAGCAGTACTTC.

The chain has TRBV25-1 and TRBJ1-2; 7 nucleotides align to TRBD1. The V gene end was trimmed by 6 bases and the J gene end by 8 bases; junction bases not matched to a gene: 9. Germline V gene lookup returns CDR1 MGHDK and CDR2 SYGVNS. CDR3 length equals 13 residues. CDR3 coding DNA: TGTGCCAGCAGCAACAGGGGATCGGTAGGCTACACCTTC. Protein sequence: CASSNRGSVGYTF.

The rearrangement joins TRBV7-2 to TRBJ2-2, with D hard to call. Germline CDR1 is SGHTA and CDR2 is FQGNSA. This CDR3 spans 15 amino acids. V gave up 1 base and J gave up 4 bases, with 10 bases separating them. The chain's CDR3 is CASSLVYASTGELFF. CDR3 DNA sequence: TGTGCCAGCAGCTTAGTCTACGCGAGCACCGGGGAGCTGTTTTTT.

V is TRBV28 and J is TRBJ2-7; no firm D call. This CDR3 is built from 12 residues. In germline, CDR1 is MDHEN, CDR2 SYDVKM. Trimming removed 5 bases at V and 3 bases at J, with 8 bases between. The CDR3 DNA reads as TGTGCCAGCAGTCCCAGACTCTACGAGCAGTACTTC. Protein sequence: CASSPRLYEQYF.

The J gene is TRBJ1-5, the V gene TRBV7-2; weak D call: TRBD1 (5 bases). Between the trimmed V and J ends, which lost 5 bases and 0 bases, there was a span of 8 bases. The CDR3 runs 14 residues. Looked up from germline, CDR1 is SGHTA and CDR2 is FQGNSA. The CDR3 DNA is TGTGCCAGCAGCCTCAGGGTTAGCAATCAGCCCCAGCATTTT. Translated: CASSLRVSNQPQHF.

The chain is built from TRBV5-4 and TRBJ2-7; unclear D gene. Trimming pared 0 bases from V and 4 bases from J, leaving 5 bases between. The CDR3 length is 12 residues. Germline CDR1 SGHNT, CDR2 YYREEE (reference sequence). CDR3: CASSLDRYEQYF. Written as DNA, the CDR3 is TGTGCCAGCAGCTTGGACCGGTACGAGCAGTACTTC.

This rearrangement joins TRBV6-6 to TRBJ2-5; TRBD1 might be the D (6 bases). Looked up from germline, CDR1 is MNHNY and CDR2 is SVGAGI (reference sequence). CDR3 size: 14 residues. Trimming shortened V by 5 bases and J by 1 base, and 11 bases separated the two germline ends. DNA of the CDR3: TGTGCCAGCAGTCCTACAGGGATCCAAGAGACCCAGTACTTC. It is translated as CASSPTGIQETQYF.

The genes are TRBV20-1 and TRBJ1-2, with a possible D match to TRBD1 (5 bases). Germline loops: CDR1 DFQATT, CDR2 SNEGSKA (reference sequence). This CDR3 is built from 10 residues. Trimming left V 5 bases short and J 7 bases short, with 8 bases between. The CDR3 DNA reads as TGCAGTGCTTACAGGCTTGGCTACACCTTC. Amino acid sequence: CSAYRLGYTF.